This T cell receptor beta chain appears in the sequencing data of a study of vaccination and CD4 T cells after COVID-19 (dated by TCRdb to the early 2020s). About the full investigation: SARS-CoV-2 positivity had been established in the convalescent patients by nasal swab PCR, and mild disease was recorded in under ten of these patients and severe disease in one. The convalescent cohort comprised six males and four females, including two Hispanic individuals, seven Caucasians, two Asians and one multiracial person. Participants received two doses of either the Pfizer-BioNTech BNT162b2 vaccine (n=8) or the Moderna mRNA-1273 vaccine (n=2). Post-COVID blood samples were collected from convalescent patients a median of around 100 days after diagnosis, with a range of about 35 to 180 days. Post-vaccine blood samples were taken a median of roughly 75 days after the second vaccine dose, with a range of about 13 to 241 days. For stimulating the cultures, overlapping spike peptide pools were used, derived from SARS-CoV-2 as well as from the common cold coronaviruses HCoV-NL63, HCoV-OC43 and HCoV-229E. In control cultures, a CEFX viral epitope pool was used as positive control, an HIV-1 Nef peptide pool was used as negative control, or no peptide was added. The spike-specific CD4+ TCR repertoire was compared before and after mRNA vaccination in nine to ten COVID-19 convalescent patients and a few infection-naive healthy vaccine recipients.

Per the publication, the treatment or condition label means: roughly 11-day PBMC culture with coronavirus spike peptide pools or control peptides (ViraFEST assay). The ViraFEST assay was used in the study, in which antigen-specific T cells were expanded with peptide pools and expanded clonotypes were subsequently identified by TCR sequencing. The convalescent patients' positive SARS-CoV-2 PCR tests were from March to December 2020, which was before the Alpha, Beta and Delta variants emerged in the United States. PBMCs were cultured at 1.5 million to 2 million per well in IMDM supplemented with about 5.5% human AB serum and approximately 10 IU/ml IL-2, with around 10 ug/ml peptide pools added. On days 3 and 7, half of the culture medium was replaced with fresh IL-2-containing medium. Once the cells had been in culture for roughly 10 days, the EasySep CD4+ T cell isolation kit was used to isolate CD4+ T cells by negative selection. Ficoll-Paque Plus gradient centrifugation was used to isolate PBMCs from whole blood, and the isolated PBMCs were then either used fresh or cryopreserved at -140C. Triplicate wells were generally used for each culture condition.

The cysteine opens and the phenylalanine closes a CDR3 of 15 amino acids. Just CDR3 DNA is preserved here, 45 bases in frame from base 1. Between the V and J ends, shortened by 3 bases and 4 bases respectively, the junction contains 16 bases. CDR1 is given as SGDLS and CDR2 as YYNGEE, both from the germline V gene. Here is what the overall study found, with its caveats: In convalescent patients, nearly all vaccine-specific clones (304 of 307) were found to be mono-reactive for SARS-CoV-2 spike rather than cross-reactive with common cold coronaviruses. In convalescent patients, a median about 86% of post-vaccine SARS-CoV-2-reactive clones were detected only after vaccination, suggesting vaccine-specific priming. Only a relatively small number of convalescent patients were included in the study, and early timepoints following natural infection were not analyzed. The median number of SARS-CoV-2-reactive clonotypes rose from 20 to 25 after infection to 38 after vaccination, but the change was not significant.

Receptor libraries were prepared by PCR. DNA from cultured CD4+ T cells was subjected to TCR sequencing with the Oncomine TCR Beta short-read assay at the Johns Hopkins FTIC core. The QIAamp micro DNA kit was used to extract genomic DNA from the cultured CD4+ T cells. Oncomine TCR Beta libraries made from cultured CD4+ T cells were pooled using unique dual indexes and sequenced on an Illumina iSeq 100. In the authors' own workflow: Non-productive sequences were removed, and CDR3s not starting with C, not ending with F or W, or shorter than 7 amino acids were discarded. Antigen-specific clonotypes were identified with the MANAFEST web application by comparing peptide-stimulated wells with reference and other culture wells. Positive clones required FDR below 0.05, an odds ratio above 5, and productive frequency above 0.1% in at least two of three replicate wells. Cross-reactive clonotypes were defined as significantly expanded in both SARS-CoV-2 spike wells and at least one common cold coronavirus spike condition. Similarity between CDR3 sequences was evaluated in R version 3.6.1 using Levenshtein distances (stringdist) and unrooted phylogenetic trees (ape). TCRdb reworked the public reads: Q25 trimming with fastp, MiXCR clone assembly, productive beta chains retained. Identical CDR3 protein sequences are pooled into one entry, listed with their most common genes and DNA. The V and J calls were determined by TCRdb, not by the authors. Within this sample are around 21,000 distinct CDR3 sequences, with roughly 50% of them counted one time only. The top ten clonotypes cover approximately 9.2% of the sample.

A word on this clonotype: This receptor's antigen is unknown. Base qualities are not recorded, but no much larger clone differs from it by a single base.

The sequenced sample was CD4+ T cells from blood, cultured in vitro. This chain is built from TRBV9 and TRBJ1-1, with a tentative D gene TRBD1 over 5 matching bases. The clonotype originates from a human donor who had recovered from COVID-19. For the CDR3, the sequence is CASSGGAGQSTEAFF. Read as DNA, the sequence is TGTGCCAGCAGCGGCGGTGCGGGGCAGAGCACTGAAGCTTTCTTT.